This T cell receptor (beta chain) was documented in a study of blood T cells in healthy people across ages. At the level of the study: Per two T cells, template switching captured roughly one barcoded beta molecule.

This CDR3 has 14 amino acids. Germline V gene lookup returns CDR1 LNHDA and CDR2 SQIVND (reference sequence). Primed by a sample-barcoded 5' primer and a J-beta primer mix, a second PCR proceeded for about 6 to 12 cycles. One entry per CDR3 protein, called by TCRdb with MiXCR from the 5' RACE reads. The sample contains roughly 830,000 distinct CDR3 sequences, roughly 60% of which appear only once. The receptor's source is a man aged 25-40 years in good health. The sequenced sample consisted of blood. This chain connects TRBV19 to TRBJ2-7; 8 positions match TRBD1. The J call is in doubt because the DNA end fits TRBJ2-5 better. The CDR3 loop is CASSSDRAGETQYF. The CDR3 DNA reads as TGTGCCAGTAGTTCGGACAGGGCTGGCGAGACCCAGTACTTC.